This TCR beta chain originates from a study of T cell responses to AZD1222 COVID-19 vaccine. Germline CDR1 and CDR2: MNHEY and SMNVEV (reference sequence). V dropped 5 bases and J dropped 5; count of bases not matched to a gene: 6. This CDR3 is built from 14 residues. The assay was immunoSEQ multiplex PCR, and TCRdb's table has in-frame clones only and misses some. Here the sample spans over 65,000 clones, about 72% being singletons. The rearrangement uses TRBV27 and TRBJ2-1; TRBD2 aligns across 7 bases. This specimen consisted of peripheral blood, obtained on day 0 of AZD1222 vaccination. The TCR originated in an adult in good health. The CDR3 sequence: CASSIAGTNNEQFF. The CDR3, as DNA: TGTGCCAGCAGTATTGCCGGGACTAACAATGAGCAGTTCTTC.